The 27 T cell receptor beta chains below all came from one sample that was sequenced in a study of OX40 agonist ivuxolimab in advanced cancers. Repertoires were generated with immunoSEQ multiplex PCR, while TCRdb's copy carries only in-frame clones and drops some. The sample records tens of thousands of clones, 80% being singletons. The material sequenced was CD4+ or CD8+ T cells sorted from blood, taken in a trial of the OX40 agonist ivuxolimab. The receptors were gathered from an adult with an advanced solid tumor such as melanoma, head and neck, liver or kidney cancer.

The V and J genes are TRBV11-3 and TRBJ1-1; 7 bases are a match to TRBD1. Germline CDR1 and CDR2: SGHNT and YENEEA. The J segment lost 0 bases and the V segment lost 5 bases, leaving 3 bases of the junction unmatched. CDR3 size: 14 residues. The CDR3 DNA reads as TGTGCCAGCAGCACAGGGGTGATGAACACTGAAGCTTTCTTT. Protein sequence: CASSTGVMNTEAFF.

The chain links TRBV5-1 to TRBJ1-6; the match to TRBD1 covers 7 bases. CDR1 is SGHRS and CDR2 is YFSETQ in the germline V gene. The CDR3 consists of 14 residues. V lost 4 bases and J lost 5; bases outside the gene matches: 3. The CDR3 DNA is TGCGCCAGCAGCATCGGACAGGATAATTCACCCCTCCACTTT. As protein: CASSIGQDNSPLHF.

CDR3 loop: CASSPLFTDTQYF. CDR3 DNA sequence: TGCGCCAGCAGTCCACTTTTCACAGATACGCAGTATTTT. This chain uses TRBV4-1 with TRBJ2-3; D is unclear. V was clipped by 6 bases and J by 2 bases, with 9 bases between them. CDR1 MGHRA and CDR2 YSYEKL come from the germline V gene. The CDR3 consists of 13 residues.

This clone has just a few counts. The chain employs TRBV6-6 and TRBJ2-1; TRBD2 is a possible D gene (9 bases). CDR1 and CDR2 from the germline V gene are MNHNY and SVGAGI (reference sequence). CDR3 length: 15 residues. Trimming cost V 8 bases and J 9 bases, with 23 bases left between them. The CDR3 sequence is CASLQGAGGVGEQFF. DNA of the CDR3: TGTGCCAGCCTCCAGGGGGCGGGAGGGGTTGGTGAGCAGTTCTTC.

This chain links TRBV6-5 with TRBJ1-2; 8 bases are shared with TRBD1. The CDR3 sequence is 14 residues long. Germline-derived CDR1 and CDR2 are MNHEY and SVGAGI. The ends lost 5 bases at V and 5 bases at J; junction bases unmatched: 7. Here the CDR3 DNA reads TGTGCCAGCAGTCGGACAGGGTTCGGGTATGGCTACACCTTC. Its translation is CASSRTGFGYGYTF.

This clone showed up just a few times. The rearrangement uses TRBV5-4 and TRBJ1-1, with 7 bases matching TRBD1. Germline CDR1 and CDR2: SGHNT and YYREEE (reference sequence). After removal of 3 bases from V and 10 bases from J, the junction contained 12 bases not matched to a gene. This CDR3 has 14 amino acids. The CDR3 nucleotides read TGTGCCAGCAGCTCCAAGCGGGACAGTCGTTTAGCTTTCTTT. Protein product: CASSSKRDSRLAFF.

This clone was counted between two and nine times. The V call is TRBV29-1, the J call TRBJ2-3; D is unclear. Per germline, CDR1 SQVTM and CDR2 ANQGSEA. Trimming left V 3 bases short and J 0 bases short, with 4 bases between. The CDR3 sequence is 12 residues long. The CDR3 here is CSVDVSTDTQYF. The DNA for the CDR3 is TGCAGCGTTGATGTGAGCACAGATACGCAGTATTTT.

The J gene is TRBJ1-4, the V gene TRBV15, with TRBD1 identical over 9 bases. J gave up 8 bases and V 2 bases, and 9 bases lay outside the gene matches. Germline CDR1 and CDR2: LNHNV and YYDKDF (reference sequence). The CDR3 consists of 16 residues. The CDR3 is CATSRLTGQGREKLFF. The CDR3 DNA sequence: TGTGCCACCAGCAGACTCACCGGACAGGGGCGGGAAAAACTGTTTTTT.

This clone was observed once. Other DNA sequences in the same sample also yield this CDR3. This chain links TRBV11-2 with TRBJ1-2; perhaps TRBD1 as D (6 bases). The germline V and J ends were trimmed by 0 bases and 8 bases, with 16 bases remaining between them. CDR1 and CDR2 from the germline V gene are SGHAT and FQNNGV. CDR3 length: 15 amino acids. CDR3 sequence (DNA): TGTGCCAGCAGCTTAGAGGGGGGGCGGGGCCAAGGCTACACCTTC. Amino acids: CASSLEGGRGQGYTF.

The gene calls are TRBV5-6 and TRBJ2-5; the D is unclear. CDR1 is SGHDT and CDR2 is YYEEEE in the germline V gene. This CDR3 has 14 residues. V lost 0 bases to trimming and J lost 3 bases, with 9 bases between them. The DNA for the CDR3 is TGTGCCAGCAGCTTGGCCGGCAGCGAAGAGACCCAGTACTTC. Translated: CASSLAGSEETQYF.

As for this clone: One junction end does not reproduce the germline sequence, and a read error may be involved. This rearrangement joins TRBV7-7 to TRBJ2-1, with 11 bases fitting TRBD2. This CDR3 contains 13 residues. In germline, CDR1 is SSHAT, CDR2 FNYEAQ (reference sequence). For the CDR3, the DNA is TGTGCTAGCAGCCCCTGGACTAGCGGGGAGCAGTTCTTC. It yields the protein CASSPWTSGEQFF.

The CDR3, as DNA: TGTGCCAGCAGTTACTCCCAGGGGCGGCACTATGGCTACACCTTC. This codes for CASSYSQGRHYGYTF. This rearrangement joins TRBV6-5 to TRBJ1-2; tentatively, D is TRBD1 (6 bases). V lost 0 bases, J lost 3 bases, and 11 bases lay in between. The CDR3 sequence is 15 residues long. Germline V gene data show CDR1 as MNHEY and CDR2 as SVGAGI.

This chain joins TRBV27 and TRBJ2-2; D may be TRBD1 or TRBD2 (6 bases each). Looked up from germline, CDR1 is MNHEY and CDR2 is SMNVEV (reference sequence). This CDR3 contains 17 residues. V lost 7 bases, J lost 5 bases, and 23 bases lay in between. The CDR3 here is CASTKGGATGLTGELFF. As DNA, the CDR3 is TGTGCCAGCACCAAAGGTGGCGCGACAGGACTAACCGGGGAGCTGTTTTTT.

V is TRBV5-8 and J is TRBJ2-5, with unresolved D. V gave up 2 bases and J gave up 5 bases, with 16 bases separating them. CDR1 is SGHTS and CDR2 is YDEGEE in the germline V gene. The CDR3 totals 15 residues. CDR3 loop: CASSFGPIPGETQYF. In DNA form, the CDR3 reads TGTGCCAGCAGCTTCGGACCTATCCCTGGGGAGACCCAGTACTTC.

The chain has TRBV20-1 and TRBJ2-7; D tentatively reads TRBD1 or TRBD2 (5 bases each). This CDR3 has 11 amino acids. Between the trimmed V and J ends, which lost 3 bases and 6 bases, there was a span of 9 bases. Germline-derived CDR1 and CDR2 are DFQATT and SNEGSKA (reference sequence). CDR3 in amino acids: CSASMGVEQYF. CDR3 DNA: TGCAGTGCTAGTATGGGGGTCGAGCAGTACTTC.

The chain couples TRBV7-8 to TRBJ2-7; D is undetermined. The germline V and J ends were trimmed by 3 bases and 4 bases, with 10 bases remaining between them. The CDR3 runs to 13 residues. Germline CDR1 reads SGHVS; CDR2 reads FQNEAQ. Written as DNA, the CDR3 is TGTGCCAGCAGCTTTCTTCACGCGTACGAGCAGTACTTC. This sequence encodes CASSFLHAYEQYF.

This clone has more than one count but fewer than ten. The chain recombines TRBV5-1 with TRBJ1-2; D possibly corresponds to TRBD1 (6 bases). CDR1 SGHRS and CDR2 YFSETQ come from the germline V gene. CDR3 length: 14 amino acids. V was pared by 7 bases and J by 5 bases, with 18 bases between. The DNA for the CDR3 is TGCGCCAGCTCTACTAGGTCAGGGGATTATGGCTACACCTTC. It yields the protein CASSTRSGDYGYTF.

V is TRBV7-9 and J is TRBJ2-3, with unresolved D. V dropped 3 bases and J dropped 4 bases, with 11 bases sitting between them. The CDR3 totals 14 residues. Per germline, CDR1 SEHNR and CDR2 FQNEAQ (reference sequence). CDR3 DNA: TGTGCCAGCAGCTTCCTCCGTGGGGCAGATACGCAGTATTTT. Encoded protein: CASSFLRGADTQYF.

The chain carries TRBV20-1 and TRBJ1-2; D gene unclear. The CDR3 consists of 10 residues. The V gene lost 5 bases and the J gene lost 3 bases, with 4 bases spanning the gap. Germline assignment: CDR1 DFQATT and CDR2 SNEGSKA (reference sequence). The CDR3: CSAADYGYTF. DNA for the CDR3: TGCAGTGCTGCGGACTATGGCTACACCTTC.

The gene calls are TRBV2 and TRBJ2-3, with D tentatively TRBD2 (6 bases). This CDR3 is built from 14 residues. Germline lookup yields CDR1 SNHLY and CDR2 FYNNEI. Trimming removed 8 bases from V and 4 bases from J, with 16 bases in between. The chain's CDR3 is CASCWASVSDTQYF. In DNA, the CDR3 is TGTGCCAGCTGTTGGGCTAGCGTTTCAGATACGCAGTATTTT.

The rearrangement joins TRBV11-2 to TRBJ2-7; D unclear. The CDR3 consists of 13 residues. Trimming pared 0 bases from V and 6 bases from J, leaving 9 bases between. From germline, CDR1 is SGHAT and CDR2 FQNNGV. This CDR3 is CASSLERALEQYF. Here the CDR3 DNA reads TGTGCCAGCAGCTTAGAACGGGCGCTCGAGCAGTACTTC.

The chain combines TRBV6-1 with TRBJ1-5, with no clear D. CDR1 and CDR2 from the germline V gene are MNHNS and SASEGT. Trimming shortened V by 6 bases and J by 8 bases, and 14 bases separated the two germline ends. CDR3 size: 13 residues. The CDR3 sequence: CASRKTAREPQHF. The CDR3 DNA reads TGTGCCAGCAGGAAAACCGCGAGGGAGCCCCAGCATTTT.

The chain combines TRBV7-2 with TRBJ2-7, with a weak D call TRBD1 (6 bases). The CDR3 is made up of 13 amino acids. In germline, CDR1 is SGHTA, CDR2 FQGNSA. The V end was cut by 2 bases, the J end by 5 bases, with 10 bases between. In DNA, the CDR3 is TGTGCCAGCAGCTTATCCCGGGACAACGAGCAGTACTTC. This translates into CASSLSRDNEQYF.

V and J are TRBV30 and TRBJ1-2; perhaps TRBD1 as D (5 bases). This CDR3 spans 15 amino acids. Per the germline V gene, CDR1 is GTSNPN and CDR2 is SVGIG (reference sequence). The CDR3 region has the DNA TGTGCTTTCCCCCGCCAGGGCAGCCCCAACTATGGCTACACCTTC. Translated, it gives CAFPRQGSPNYGYTF.

The chain is built from TRBV19 and TRBJ2-3; maybe TRBD2 (6 bases). CDR1 is LNHDA, CDR2 SQIVND, per germline (reference sequence). Between the trimmed V and J ends, which lost 1 base and 2 bases, there was a span of 13 bases. This CDR3 contains 16 residues. The CDR3 DNA follows: TGTGCCAGTAGTATAGGAACGAGCGGGTTCACAGATACGCAGTATTTT. Amino acid sequence: CASSIGTSGFTDTQYF.

V is TRBV11-3 and J is TRBJ2-7, with D possibly TRBD2 on 7 matching bases. V gave up 1 base and J gave up 8 bases, with 12 bases separating them. Germline CDR1 SGHNT, CDR2 YENEEA. The CDR3 length is 13 residues. DNA of the CDR3: TGTGCCAGCAGCTTAGGGTCGGGGGGCCAGCAGTACTTC. Protein sequence: CASSLGSGGQQYF.

The CDR3 bases are TGCGCCATTCAAGGGACTAAGCCGTACAATGAGCAGTTCTTC. It encodes CAIQGTKPYNEQFF. The chain uses TRBV10-2 and TRBJ2-1, with 7 bases identical to TRBD2. Germline V CDR1 and CDR2: WSHSY, SAAADI. Trimming at V came to 10 bases and at J to 4 bases, leaving 10 bases not matched to a gene. The CDR3 extends over 14 amino acids.